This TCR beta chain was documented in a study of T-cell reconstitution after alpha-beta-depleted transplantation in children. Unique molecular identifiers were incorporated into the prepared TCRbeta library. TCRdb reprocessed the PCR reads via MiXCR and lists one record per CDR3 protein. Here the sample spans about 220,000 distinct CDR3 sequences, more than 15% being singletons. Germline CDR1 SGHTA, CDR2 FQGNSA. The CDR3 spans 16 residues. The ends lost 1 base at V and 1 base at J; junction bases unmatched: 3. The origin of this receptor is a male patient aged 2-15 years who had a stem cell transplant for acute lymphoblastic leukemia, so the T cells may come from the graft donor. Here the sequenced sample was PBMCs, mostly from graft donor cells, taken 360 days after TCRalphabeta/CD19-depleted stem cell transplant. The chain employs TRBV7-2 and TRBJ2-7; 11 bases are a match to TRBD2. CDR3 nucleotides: TGTGCCAGCAGCTTAGAATCTAGCGGGAGGTCCTACGAGCAGTACTTC. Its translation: CASSLESSGRSYEQYF.